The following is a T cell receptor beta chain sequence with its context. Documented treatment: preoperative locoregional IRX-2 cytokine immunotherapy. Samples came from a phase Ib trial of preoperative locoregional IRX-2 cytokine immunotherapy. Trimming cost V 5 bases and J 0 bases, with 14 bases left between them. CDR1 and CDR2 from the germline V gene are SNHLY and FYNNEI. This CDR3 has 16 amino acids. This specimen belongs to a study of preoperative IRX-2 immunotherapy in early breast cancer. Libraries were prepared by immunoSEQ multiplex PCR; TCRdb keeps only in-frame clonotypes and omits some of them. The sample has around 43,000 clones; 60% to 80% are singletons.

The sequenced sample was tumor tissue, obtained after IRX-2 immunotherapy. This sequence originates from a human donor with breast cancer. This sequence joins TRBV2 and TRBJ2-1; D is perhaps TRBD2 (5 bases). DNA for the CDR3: TGTGCCAGCAGTCAAAGCGGTGCAAGCTCCTACAATGAGCAGTTCTTC. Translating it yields CASSQSGASSYNEQFF.